The rows below give T cell receptor beta chains drawn from one sample of a study of tumor-infiltrating lymphocytes in primary liver carcinoma. From the multiplex PCR reads, TCRdb called clonotypes with MiXCR, one entry per CDR3 protein. The sample comprises fewer than 50,000 distinct CDR3 sequences, roughly 80% of which are singletons, and around two fifths rests with the top ten. Sequencing input: tumor-adjacent normal liver tissue. These receptors originate from a woman aged 30 to 39 with primary liver carcinoma and hepatitis B virus infection. Both conserved end residues are part of each CDR3. A D gene is named only where the DNA matches it firmly. Clone sizes are given selectively: once, few, many, or a class where the clone is expanded.

v_gene	abundance	d_gene	j_gene	CDR3aa	CDR3nt
TRBV29-1	once	TRBD2	TRBJ2-1	CSAAGLAGYNGQFF	TGCAGCGCTGCCGGGCTAGCGGGCTATAATGGGCAGTTCTTC
TRBV29-1	few	TRBD1	TRBJ2-5	CSVGGTGPPRETQYF	TGCAGCGTTGGGGGGACAGGACCTCCGAGGGAGACCCAGTACTTC
TRBV9	-	-	TRBJ2-1	CASSVDYHNEQFF	TGTGCCAGCAGCGTAGACTACCACAATGAGCAGTTCTTC
TRBV11-3	medium-sized	-	TRBJ2-3	CASSATTDTQYF	TGTGCCAGCAGCGCCACCACAGATACGCAGTATTTT
TRBV5-6	-	-	TRBJ2-6	CASSQDSSFSGAKVLTF	TGTGCCAGCAGCCAGGATAGCAGCTTCTCCGGGGCCAAGGTCCTGACTTTC
TRBV6-2/TRBV6-3	-	TRBD2	TRBJ2-1	CASSYPWTSMRRYNEQFF	TGTGCCAGCAGTTACCCCTGGACTAGCATGAGGCGTTACAATGAGCAGTTCTTC
TRBV6-5	-	-	TRBJ2-1	CANSRLQDYNGQFF	TGTGCCAACAGTCGATTACAGGACTACAATGGGCAGTTCTTC
TRBV4-2	few	-	TRBJ2-5	CASSQGYWLARAVETQYF	TGTGCCAGCAGCCAAGGATATTGGCTAGCGAGAGCGGTGGAGACCCAGTACTTC
TRBV11-3	-	TRBD2	TRBJ2-3	CAGGLGFGAGPGGTDTQYF	TGTGCCGGCGGCTTAGGTTTTGGAGCGGGACCAGGAGGCACAGATACGCAGTATTTT
TRBV10-1	-	-	TRBJ1-6	CASSEYRSNSPHHF	TGCGCCAGCAGTGAGTACAGGAGTAATTCGCCCCACCACTTT
TRBV28	few	TRBD1	TRBJ1-1	CASSFAGGSLRYEAFF	TGTGCCAGCAGTTTCGCAGGGGGCTCGCTTAGGTATGAAGCTTTCTTT
TRBV11-2	-	-	TRBJ2-3	CASSVRGALTTDTQYF	TGTGCTAGCAGCGTACGCGGGGCTCTTACTACAGATACGCAGTATTTT
TRBV11-3	-	TRBD2	TRBJ2-3	CASSLDFGAGARITGTQYF	TGTGCCAGCAGCTTAGATTTTGGAGCGGGAGCACGAATCACAGGTACGCAGTATTTT
TRBV5-4	-	TRBD1	TRBJ2-3	CASSLWTGIIFTYTHYF	TGTGCCAGCAGCTTGTGGACAGGGATTATATTCACATATACGCATTATTTT
TRBV11-2	-	-	TRBJ2-7	CASSPSAEQYF	TGTGCCAGCAGTCCATCCGCTGAGCAGTACTTC
TRBV29-1	once	TRBD2	TRBJ2-1	CSVDGLVGGYNGQFF	TGCAGTGTTGACGGTTTAGTGGGAGGGTACAATGGGCAGTTCTTC
TRBV7-9	-	-	TRBJ2-6	CASSLGRGCISSGANVLTF	TGTGCCAGCAGCTTAGGCCGAGGGTGCATCAGCTCTGGGGCCAACGTCCTGACTTTC
TRBV29-1	-	-	TRBJ1-4	CSIASAGLSEKLLF	TGCAGCATTGCGAGCGCAGGGCTTTCTGAAAAACTGCTTTTT
TRBV15	-	-	TRBJ2-1	CATSRDWLNEQFF	TGTGCCACCAGCAGAGACTGGCTGAATGAGCAGTTCTTC
TRBV11-2	-	-	TRBJ1-1	CASSFARGTEAFF	TGTGCCAGCAGCTTCGCTCGGGGCACTGAAGCTTTCTTT
TRBV5-1	-	-	TRBJ2-1	CASGLEGGKDNEQFF	TGCGCCAGCGGCTTGGAAGGCGGGAAAGACAATGAGCAGTTCTTC
TRBV12-3/TRBV12-4	-	-	TRBJ2-3	CASSYQCTNTQYF	TGTGCCAGCAGTTATCAATGCACAAATACGCAGTATTTT
TRBV12-3/TRBV12-4	-	TRBD1	TRBJ2-3	CANGTAYTDTQYF	TGTGCCAACGGGACAGCCTACACGGATACGCAGTATTTT
TRBV29-1	-	-	TRBJ2-7	CSCEVEGSSYEQYF	TGCAGCTGTGAAGTGGAAGGCAGTTCCTACGAGCAGTACTTC
TRBV5-1	many	-	TRBJ2-1	CASSSLLGQDNEQFF	TGCGCCAGCAGCTCGCTCCTCGGGCAGGACAATGAGCAGTTCTTC
TRBV5-5	-	-	TRBJ1-1	CASSIGVRGTEAFF	TGTGCCAGCAGCATCGGGGTGAGGGGAACCGAAGCTTTCTTT
TRBV4-3	-	-	TRBJ1-2	CVSSAELEIHGYTF	TGCGTCAGTAGCGCTGAGTTGGAGATCCATGGCTACACCTTC
TRBV5-8	-	-	TRBJ2-6	CTSTMTGFSGANILTF	TGTACCAGCACTATGACGGGCTTCTCTGGGGCCAACATCCTGACTTTC
TRBV11-2	-	-	TRBJ2-7	CVSIGDRTYEQYF	TGTGTCAGCATAGGGGATAGGACCTACGAGCAGTATTTC
TRBV6-1	many	TRBD2	TRBJ2-7	CASSETSGSSYEQYF	TGTGCCAGCAGTGAAACTAGCGGGAGCTCCTACGAGCAGTACTTC
TRBV21-1	many	-	TRBJ2-3	CASSPGTSARNTDTQYF	TGTGCCAGCAGCCCCGGGACTAGCGCGCGTAACACAGATACGCAGTATTTT
TRBV28	many	TRBD2	TRBJ2-1	CASKSGTRYNEQFF	TGTGCCAGCAAGAGCGGGACCCGCTACAATGAGCAGTTCTTC
TRBV11-2	medium-sized	-	TRBJ2-2	CASSFGTGELFF	TGTGCCAGCAGCTTTGGTACCGGGGAGCTGTTTTTT
TRBV6-1	once	-	TRBJ2-6	CASSEFASSGASVLTF	TGTGCCAGCAGTGAGTTTGCGTCGTCTGGGGCCAGCGTCCTGACTTTC
TRBV5-4	-	-	TRBJ2-1	CASRSSWANEQFF	TGTGCCAGCAGAAGTAGTTGGGCTAATGAGCAGTTCTTC
TRBV5-1	-	-	TRBJ2-2	CASSLRSTGTGKLFF	TGCGCCAGCAGCTTGAGGTCGACAGGCACTGGGAAGCTGTTTTTT
TRBV6-5	-	-	TRBJ2-1	CASSPGDHEQFF	TGTGCCAGCAGTCCCGGTGACCATGAGCAATTCTTC
TRBV29-1	-	-	TRBJ2-4	CNVNLGPKNIQYF	TGCAACGTTAATCTAGGACCCAAAAACATTCAGTATTTC
TRBV6-6	-	-	TRBJ1-2	CANSRTTNYGYTF	TGCGCCAACAGTCGGACAACGAACTATGGCTACACCTTC
TRBV12-3/TRBV12-4	-	TRBD2	TRBJ2-2	CASRFGSGTSGDRWTGELFF	TGTGCCAGCAGATTCGGGAGCGGGACTAGCGGGGACCGTTGGACCGGAGAGCTGTTTTTT
TRBV7-9	many	-	TRBJ2-2	CAKTRGTNTGELFF	TGTGCCAAAACAAGGGGAACGAACACCGGGGAGCTGTTTTTT
TRBV7-8	-	-	TRBJ1-3	CASSLSWAGNTIYF	TGTGCCAGCAGCTTAAGCTGGGCAGGAAACACCATATATTTT
TRBV11-2	-	-	TRBJ2-7	CASGPVGVQYF	TGTGCCAGCGGTCCAGTCGGTGTGCAGTACTTC
TRBV6-1	-	-	TRBJ1-5	CASSLEQVGNQHQHF	TGTGCCAGCAGCCTTGAACAGGTGGGCAATCAGCACCAGCATTTT
TRBV29-1	-	TRBD1	TRBJ1-2	CSVWTGGDNGYTF	TGCAGCGTCTGGACAGGGGGGGACAACGGCTATACCTTC
TRBV7-9	many	-	TRBJ2-7	CASSLYRVDYEQYF	TGTGCCAGCAGCTTATACAGGGTGGATTACGAGCAGTACTTC
TRBV5-5	-	-	TRBJ1-6	CASSFDVSNSPLHF	TGCGCCAGCAGCTTTGACGTCAGTAATTCACCCCTCCACTTT
TRBV28	-	-	TRBJ1-2	CASSYLGINYGYTF	TGTGCCAGCAGTTACCTCGGTATCAACTATGGCTACACCTTC
TRBV4-1	many	TRBD1	TRBJ1-2	CASSQDRQGAAFGYTF	TGCGCCAGCAGCCAAGATAGGCAGGGGGCGGCTTTTGGCTACACCTTC
TRBV29-1	-	TRBD1	TRBJ1-1	CSISFTGGVEAFF	TGCAGCATTTCCTTTACAGGGGGCGTGGAAGCTTTCTTT
TRBV11-2	-	-	TRBJ2-3	CASSSPDLPSSTDTQCF	TGTGCCAGCAGCTCCCCGGACTTACCCTCAAGCACAGATACGCAGTGTTTT
TRBV4-1	many	-	TRBJ2-3	CASSSAPGEGRVKADTQYF	TGCGCCAGCAGCTCAGCACCTGGTGAAGGAAGGGTCAAGGCAGATACGCAGTATTTT
TRBV7-3	-	-	TRBJ2-3	CASSLLGEVADTQYF	TGTGCCAGCAGCCTATTGGGGGAAGTCGCAGATACGCAGTATTTT
TRBV11-2	-	-	TRBJ2-2	CASSFPRDRNTGELSF	TGTGCCAGCAGCTTCCCCCGGGATAGGAACACCGGGGAGCTATCTTTT
TRBV29-1	many	-	TRBJ2-1	CSAYSVDPSSYNEQFF	TGCAGCGCCTACTCTGTAGATCCAAGCTCCTACAATGAGCAGTTCTTC
TRBV13	-	TRBD2	TRBJ2-3	CATEMTSRRRADTHYF	TGTGCCACCGAAATGACTAGCAGACGACGGGCAGATACGCACTATTTT
TRBV29-1	-	-	TRBJ1-2	CSTEPLPYGYTF	TGCAGCACTGAACCTCTGCCGTATGGCTATACCTTC
TRBV5-6	-	TRBD1	TRBJ2-3	CTSSVGRDRINTDTQYF	TGTACCAGCAGCGTAGGCCGGGACAGGATTAACACAGATACCCAGTATTTT